Listed below are T cell receptor beta chains from one sample, sequenced in a study of post-analysis software for immune sequencing data. A single record per CDR3 protein comes from TCRdb applying MiXCR to the PCR reads. The sample has fewer than 850,000 distinct CDR3 sequences; 30% are singletons. The sample consisted of blood. Receptors originate from a girl between 10 and 17 years old with multiple sclerosis. Each CDR3 is given without its conserved first and last residue. Each record gives: CDR3 protein, V gene, J gene.

AAAGTSNEQF	TRBV10-3	TRBJ2-1
AISGTGGAYEQY	TRBV10-3	TRBJ2-7
ASSYGDRGGIQY	TRBV6-5	TRBJ2-4
SARDRQVSNQPQH	TRBV20-1	TRBJ1-5
ASSPGGADRQPQH	TRBV28	TRBJ1-5
ASSLDSRSNQPQH	TRBV5-5	TRBJ1-5
SAGLAGVHEQY	TRBV29-1	TRBJ2-7
ASRGTGFKTETQY	TRBV2	TRBJ2-5
SIRQERQRWARDEQF	TRBV29-1	TRBJ2-1
ASSSRYSTGEVYEQY	TRBV27	TRBJ2-7
SARRGAVSNEKLF	TRBV20-1	TRBJ1-4
SVGTSGRVQETQY	TRBV29-1	TRBJ2-5
ASSPSANEKLF	TRBV5-1	TRBJ1-4
ATSDFGGRGDTQY	TRBV24-1	TRBJ2-3
ASSGGYGTGELF	TRBV2	TRBJ2-2
ASSPRGGGETQY	TRBV5-4	TRBJ2-5
ATSDRRRGAENIQY	TRBV24-1	TRBJ2-4